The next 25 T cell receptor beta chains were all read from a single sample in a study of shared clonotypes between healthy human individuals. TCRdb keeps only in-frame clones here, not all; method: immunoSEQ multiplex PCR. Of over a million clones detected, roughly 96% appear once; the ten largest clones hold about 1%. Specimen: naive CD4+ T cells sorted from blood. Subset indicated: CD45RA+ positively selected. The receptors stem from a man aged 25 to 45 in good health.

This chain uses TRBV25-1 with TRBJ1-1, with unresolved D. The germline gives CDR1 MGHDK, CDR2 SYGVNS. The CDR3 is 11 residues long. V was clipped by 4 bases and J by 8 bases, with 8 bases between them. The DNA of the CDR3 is TGTGCCAGCAGTGGCCAAGTAGAAGCTTTCTTT. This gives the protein CASSGQVEAFF.

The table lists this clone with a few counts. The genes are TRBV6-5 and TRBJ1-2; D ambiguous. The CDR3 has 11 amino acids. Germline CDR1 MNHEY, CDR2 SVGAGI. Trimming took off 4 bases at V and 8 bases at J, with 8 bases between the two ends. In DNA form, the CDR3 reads TGTGCCAGCAGTTGGACGGGAGGCTACACCTTC. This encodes CASSWTGGYTF.

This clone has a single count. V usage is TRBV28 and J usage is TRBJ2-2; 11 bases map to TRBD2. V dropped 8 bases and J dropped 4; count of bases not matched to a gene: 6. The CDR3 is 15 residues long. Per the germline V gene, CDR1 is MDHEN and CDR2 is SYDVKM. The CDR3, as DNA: TGTGCCAGCGGTACTAGCGGGAGCCTCACCGGGGAGCTGTTTTTT. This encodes CASGTSGSLTGELFF.

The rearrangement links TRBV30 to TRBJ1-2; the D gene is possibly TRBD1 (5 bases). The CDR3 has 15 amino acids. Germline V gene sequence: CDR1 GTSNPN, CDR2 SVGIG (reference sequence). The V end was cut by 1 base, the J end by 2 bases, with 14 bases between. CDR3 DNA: TGTGCCTGGAGTGCAGGGAAAGCAGCAAACTATGGCTACACCTTC. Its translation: CAWSAGKAANYGYTF.

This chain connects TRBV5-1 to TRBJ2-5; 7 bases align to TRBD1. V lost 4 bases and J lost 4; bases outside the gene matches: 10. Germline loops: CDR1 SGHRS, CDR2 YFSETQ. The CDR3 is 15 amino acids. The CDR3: CASSLTGAEGETQYF. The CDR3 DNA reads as TGCGCCAGCAGCCTAACAGGGGCCGAAGGAGAGACCCAGTACTTC.

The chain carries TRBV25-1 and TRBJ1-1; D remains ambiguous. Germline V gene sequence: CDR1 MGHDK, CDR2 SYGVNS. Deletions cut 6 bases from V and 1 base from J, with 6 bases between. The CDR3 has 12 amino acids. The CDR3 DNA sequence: TGTGCCAGCAGGCAGGAGAACACTGAAGCTTTCTTT. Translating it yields CASRQENTEAFF.

CDR3 coding DNA: TGTGCCAGCATCATTGGGGACAGGGGGCCCTATGGCTACACCTTC. Amino acids: CASIIGDRGPYGYTF. This chain uses TRBV6-1 with TRBJ1-2, with 12 nucleotides matching TRBD1. This CDR3 is 15 amino acids long. Losses at the gene ends were 7 bases for V and 4 bases for J; bases not matched to a gene: 7. Germline V lookup: CDR1 MNHNS, CDR2 SASEGT.

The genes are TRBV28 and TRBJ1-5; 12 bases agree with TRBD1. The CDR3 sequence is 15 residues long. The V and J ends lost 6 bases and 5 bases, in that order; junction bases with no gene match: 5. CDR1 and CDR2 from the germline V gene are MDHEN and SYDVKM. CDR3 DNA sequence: TGTGCCAGCAGGGGAGGGGACAGGGGGCATCAGCCCCAGCATTTT. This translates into CASRGGDRGHQPQHF.

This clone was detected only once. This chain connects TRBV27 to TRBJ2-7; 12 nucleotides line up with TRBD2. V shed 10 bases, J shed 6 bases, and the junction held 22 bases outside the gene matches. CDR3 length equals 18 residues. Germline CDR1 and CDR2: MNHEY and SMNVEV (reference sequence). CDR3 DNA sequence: TGTGCCAAGTCGGACCGACTAGCGGGAGTTTCGAGGCGCTGCGAGCAGTACTTC. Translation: CAKSDRLAGVSRRCEQYF.

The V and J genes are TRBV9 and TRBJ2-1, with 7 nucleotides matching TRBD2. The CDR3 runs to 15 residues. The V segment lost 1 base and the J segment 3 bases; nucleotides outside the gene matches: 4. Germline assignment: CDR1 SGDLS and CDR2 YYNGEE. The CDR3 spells CASSVSGTNYNEQFF. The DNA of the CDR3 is TGTGCCAGCAGCGTAAGCGGGACGAACTACAATGAGCAGTTCTTC.

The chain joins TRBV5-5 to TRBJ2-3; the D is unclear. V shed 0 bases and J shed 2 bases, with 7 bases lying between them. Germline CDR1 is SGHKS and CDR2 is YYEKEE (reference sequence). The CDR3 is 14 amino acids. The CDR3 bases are TGTGCCAGCAGCTTGGCGACAACCACAGATACGCAGTATTTT. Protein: CASSLATTTDTQYF.

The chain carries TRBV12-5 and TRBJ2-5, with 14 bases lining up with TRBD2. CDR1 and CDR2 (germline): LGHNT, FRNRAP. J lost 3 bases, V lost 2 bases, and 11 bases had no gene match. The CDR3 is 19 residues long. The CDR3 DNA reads TGTGCTAGTGGTTTGAGATTGGGTGGGGGACTAGCGGGAGAAGAGACCCAGTACTTC. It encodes CASGLRLGGGLAGEETQYF.

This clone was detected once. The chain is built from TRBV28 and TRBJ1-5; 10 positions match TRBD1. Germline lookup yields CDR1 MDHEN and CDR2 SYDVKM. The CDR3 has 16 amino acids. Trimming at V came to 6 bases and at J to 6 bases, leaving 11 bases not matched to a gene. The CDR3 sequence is CASSASRQGAFQPQHF. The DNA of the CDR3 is TGTGCCAGCAGCGCAAGCCGACAGGGGGCGTTTCAGCCCCAGCATTTT.

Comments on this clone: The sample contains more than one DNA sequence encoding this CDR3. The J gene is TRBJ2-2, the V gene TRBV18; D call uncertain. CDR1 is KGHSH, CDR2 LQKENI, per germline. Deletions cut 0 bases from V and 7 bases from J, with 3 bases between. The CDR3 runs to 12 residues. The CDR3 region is CASSPPSGELFF. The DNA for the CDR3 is TGTGCCAGCTCACCACCCAGCGGGGAGCTGTTTTTT. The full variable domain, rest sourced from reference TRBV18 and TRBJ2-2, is NAGVMQNPRHLVRRRGQEARLRCSPMKGHSHVYWYRQLPEEGLKFMVYLQKENIIDESGMPKERFSAEFPKEGPSILRIQQVVRGDSAAYFCASSPPSGELFFGEGSRLTVL.

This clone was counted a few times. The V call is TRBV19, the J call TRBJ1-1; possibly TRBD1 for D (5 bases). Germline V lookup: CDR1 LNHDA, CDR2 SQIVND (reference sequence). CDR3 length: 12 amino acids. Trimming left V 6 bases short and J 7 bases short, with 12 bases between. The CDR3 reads CASRAGRSEAFF. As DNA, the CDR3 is TGTGCCAGTAGGGCGGGACGGAGTGAAGCTTTCTTT.

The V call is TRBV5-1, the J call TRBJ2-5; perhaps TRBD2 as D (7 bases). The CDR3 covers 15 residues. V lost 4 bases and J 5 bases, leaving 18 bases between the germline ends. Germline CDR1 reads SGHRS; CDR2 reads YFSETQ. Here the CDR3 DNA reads TGCGCCAGCAGCACCGGGCCGGGGGGCAGGGAGACCCAGTACTTC. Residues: CASSTGPGGRETQYF.

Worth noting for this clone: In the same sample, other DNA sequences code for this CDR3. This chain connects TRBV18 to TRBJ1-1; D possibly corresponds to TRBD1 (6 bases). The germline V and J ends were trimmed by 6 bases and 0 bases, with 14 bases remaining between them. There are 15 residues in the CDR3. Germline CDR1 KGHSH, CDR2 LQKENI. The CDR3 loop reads CASSLKQGLNTEAFF. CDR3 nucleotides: TGTGCCAGCTCGCTCAAACAGGGCCTGAACACTGAAGCTTTCTTT. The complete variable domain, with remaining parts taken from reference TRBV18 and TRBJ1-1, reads NAGVMQNPRHLVRRRGQEARLRCSPMKGHSHVYWYRQLPEEGLKFMVYLQKENIIDESGMPKERFSAEFPKEGPSILRIQQVVRGDSAAYFCASSLKQGLNTEAFFGQGTRLTVV.

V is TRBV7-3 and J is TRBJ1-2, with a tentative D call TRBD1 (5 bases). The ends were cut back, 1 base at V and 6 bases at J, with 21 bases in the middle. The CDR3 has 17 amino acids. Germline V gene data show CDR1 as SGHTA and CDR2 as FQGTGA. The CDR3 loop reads CASSLRSGQGWTDGYTF. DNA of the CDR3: TGTGCCAGCAGCTTAAGATCAGGGCAGGGTTGGACTGATGGCTACACCTTC. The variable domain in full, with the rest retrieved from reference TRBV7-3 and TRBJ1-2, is GAGVSQTPSNKVTEKGKYVELRCDPISGHTALYWYRQSLGQGPEFLIYFQGTGAADDSGLPNDRFFAVRPEGSVSTLKIQRTERGDSAVYLCASSLRSGQGWTDGYTFGSGTRLTVV.

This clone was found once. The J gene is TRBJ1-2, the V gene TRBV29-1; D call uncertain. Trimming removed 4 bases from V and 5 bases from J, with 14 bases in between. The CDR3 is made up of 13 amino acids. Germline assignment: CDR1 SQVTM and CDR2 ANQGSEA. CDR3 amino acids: CSVGLDGLYGYTF. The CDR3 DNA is TGCAGCGTTGGGTTGGACGGACTTTATGGCTACACCTTC.

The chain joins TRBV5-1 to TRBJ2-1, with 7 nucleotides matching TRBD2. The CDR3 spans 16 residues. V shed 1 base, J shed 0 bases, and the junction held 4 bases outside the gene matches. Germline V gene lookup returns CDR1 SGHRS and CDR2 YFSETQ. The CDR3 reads CASSLSGGSSYNEQFF. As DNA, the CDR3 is TGCGCCAGCAGCTTGTCTGGCGGGAGCTCCTACAATGAGCAGTTCTTC.

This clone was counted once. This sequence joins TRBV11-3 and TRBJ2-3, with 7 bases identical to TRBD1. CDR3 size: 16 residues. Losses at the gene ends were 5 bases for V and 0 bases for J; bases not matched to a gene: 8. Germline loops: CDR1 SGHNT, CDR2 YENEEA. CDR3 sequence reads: CASSLYGTASTDTQYF. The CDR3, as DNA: TGTGCCAGCAGCCTCTATGGGACAGCCAGCACAGATACGCAGTATTTT.

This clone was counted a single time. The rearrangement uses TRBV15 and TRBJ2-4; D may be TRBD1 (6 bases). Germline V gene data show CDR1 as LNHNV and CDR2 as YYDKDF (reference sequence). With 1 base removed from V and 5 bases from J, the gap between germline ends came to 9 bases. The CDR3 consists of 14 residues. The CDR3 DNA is TGTGCCACCAGCAGAGGTCGGACAGAAAACATTCAGTACTTC. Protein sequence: CATSRGRTENIQYF.

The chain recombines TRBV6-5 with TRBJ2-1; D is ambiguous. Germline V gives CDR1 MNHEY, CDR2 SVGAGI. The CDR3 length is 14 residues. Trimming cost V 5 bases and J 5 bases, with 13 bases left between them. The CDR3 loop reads CASSKLRRNNEQFF. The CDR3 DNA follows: TGTGCCAGCAGTAAACTAAGGAGAAACAATGAGCAGTTCTTC.

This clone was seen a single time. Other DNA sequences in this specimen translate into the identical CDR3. The CDR3 sequence is CASRTGVYEQYF. For the CDR3, the DNA is TGTGCCAGCAGGACAGGGGTCTACGAGCAGTACTTC. The chain employs TRBV28 and TRBJ2-7; 8 positions match TRBD1. The ends lost 6 bases at V and 3 bases at J; junction bases unmatched: 1. The germline V gene has CDR1 MDHEN and CDR2 SYDVKM. The CDR3 has 12 amino acids.

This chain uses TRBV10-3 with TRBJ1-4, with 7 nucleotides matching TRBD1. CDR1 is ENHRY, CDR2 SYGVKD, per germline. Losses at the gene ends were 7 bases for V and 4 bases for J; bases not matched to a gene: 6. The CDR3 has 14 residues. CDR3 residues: CAIKAGGINEKLFF. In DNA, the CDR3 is TGTGCCATCAAGGCAGGGGGGATTAATGAAAAACTGTTTTTT.